This T cell receptor beta chain is drawn from a study of spatial heterogeneity in lung cancer. Study results and caveats: About 7% of tumor T cells for alpha chains and approximately 13% for beta chains were estimated to be covered. Within tumors, counts of expanded alpha and beta TCRs tracked tumor mutation counts.

Time point: sample taken at primary tumor resection. The approximately 78 donors had untreated early-stage non-small cell lung cancer. In each case, whole RNA from tumor, nontumor lung or frozen PBMC was sequenced unsorted. From the 5' RACE reads, TCRdb called clonotypes with MiXCR, one entry per CDR3 protein. The table has about 9,800 distinct CDR3 sequences, around 6% seen once. Worth noting for this clonotype: Its antigen remains unidentified.

V dropped 7 bases and J dropped 7 bases, with 19 bases sitting between them. The CDR3 has 14 residues. In germline, CDR1 is SQVTM, CDR2 ANQGSEA. This specimen consisted of lung tumor tissue, obtained at surgery. The chain links TRBV29-1 to TRBJ2-2; D might be TRBD1 (6 bases). This clonotype originated in a male donor with early-stage non-small cell lung cancer. CDR3 residues: CSARWTEPHGELFF. The CDR3 DNA sequence: TGCAGCGCCCGATGGACAGAACCTCACGGGGAGCTGTTTTTT.